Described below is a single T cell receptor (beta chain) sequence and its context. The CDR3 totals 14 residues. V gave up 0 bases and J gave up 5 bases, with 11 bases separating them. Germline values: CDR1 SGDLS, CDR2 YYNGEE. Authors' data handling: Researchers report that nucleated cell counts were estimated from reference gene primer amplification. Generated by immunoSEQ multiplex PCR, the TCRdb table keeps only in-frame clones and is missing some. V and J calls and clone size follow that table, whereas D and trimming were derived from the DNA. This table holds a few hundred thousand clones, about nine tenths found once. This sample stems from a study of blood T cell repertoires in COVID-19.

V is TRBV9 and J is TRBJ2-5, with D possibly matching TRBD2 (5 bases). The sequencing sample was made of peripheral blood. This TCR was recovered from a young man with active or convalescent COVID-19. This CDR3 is CASSVGGVSETQYF. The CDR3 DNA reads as TGTGCCAGCAGCGTAGGGGGAGTGAGTGAGACCCAGTACTTC.